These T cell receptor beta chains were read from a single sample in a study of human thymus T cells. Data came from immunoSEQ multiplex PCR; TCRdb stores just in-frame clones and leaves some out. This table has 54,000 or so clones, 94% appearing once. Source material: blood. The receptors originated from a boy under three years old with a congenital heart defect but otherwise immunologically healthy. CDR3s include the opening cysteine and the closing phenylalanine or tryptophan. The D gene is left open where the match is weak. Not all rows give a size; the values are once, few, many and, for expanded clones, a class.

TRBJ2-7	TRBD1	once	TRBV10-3	TGTGCCATCAGTGAAGTGACAGGGACCTACGAGCAGTACTTC	CAISEVTGTYEQYF
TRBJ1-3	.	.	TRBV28	TGTGCCAGCAGTTCCTACTTAAGGGGAAACACCATATATTTT	CASSSYLRGNTIYF
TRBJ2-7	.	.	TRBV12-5	TGTGCTAGTGGTTTGACAGGGCCTCTCGGAATCTACGAGCAGTACTTC	CASGLTGPLGIYEQYF
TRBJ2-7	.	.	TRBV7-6	TGTGCCAGCAGCCGGGAAGAAGGATACGAGCAGTACTTC	CASSREEGYEQYF
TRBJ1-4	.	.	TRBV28	TGTGCCAGCAGTTTATACGCGGGTTATGAAAAACTGTTTTTT	CASSLYAGYEKLFF
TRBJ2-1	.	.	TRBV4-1	TGCGCCAGCAGCCAAGATTATACTAGCTCCTACAATGAGCAGTTCTTC	CASSQDYTSSYNEQFF
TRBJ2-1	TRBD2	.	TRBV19	TGTGCCAGTAGCCGGAGGGGACTAGCATACAATGAGCAGTTCTTC	CASSRRGLAYNEQFF
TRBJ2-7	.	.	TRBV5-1	TGCGCCAGCAGGGACAACTCCTACGAGCAGTACTTC	CASRDNSYEQYF
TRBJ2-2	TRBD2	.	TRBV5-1	TGCGCCAGCAGCGTGGGACTAGCGGGAGCCGGGGAGCTGTTTTTT	CASSVGLAGAGELFF
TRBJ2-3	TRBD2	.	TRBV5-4	TGTGCCAGCAGCCCCGGGGAGCGGGAGAGAACGCAGTATTTT	CASSPGERERTQYF
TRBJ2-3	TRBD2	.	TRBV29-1	TGCAGCGTCCGATGGAGAGCGGGGCTCACAGATACGCAGTATTTT	CSVRWRAGLTDTQYF
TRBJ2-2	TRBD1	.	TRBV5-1	TGCGCCAGCAGCCACGGACAGGGGGACACCGGGGAGCTGTTTTTT	CASSHGQGDTGELFF
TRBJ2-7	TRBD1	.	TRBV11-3	TGTGCCAGCAGCTGGACAGGGGGCTACGAGCAGTACTTC	CASSWTGGYEQYF
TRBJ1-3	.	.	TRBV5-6	TGTGCCAGCAGCTTGGTTACGCCCGGGGGCGGAAACACCATATATTTT	CASSLVTPGGGNTIYF
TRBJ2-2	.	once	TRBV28	TGTGCCAGCAGTTTGTATGGGGGCGCGAACACCGGGGAGCTGTTTTTT	CASSLYGGANTGELFF
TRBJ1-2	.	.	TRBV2	TGTGCCAGCAGGGGGTATGGCTACACCTTC	CASRGYGYTF
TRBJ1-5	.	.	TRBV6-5	TGTGCCAGCAGTTACTCTGGGGTTAGCAATCAGCCCCAGCATTTT	CASSYSGVSNQPQHF
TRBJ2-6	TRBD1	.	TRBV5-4	TGTGCCAGCAGCCGGGACAGGGCGACTGGGGCCAACGTCCTGACTTTC	CASSRDRATGANVLTF
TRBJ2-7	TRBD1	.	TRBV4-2	TGTGCCAGCAGCCAAGATGGGGCTAGACAGGGGGCGGACGAGCAGTACTTC	CASSQDGARQGADEQYF
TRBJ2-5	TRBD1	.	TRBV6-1	TGTGCCAGCAGACCGGGACAGCAAGAGACCCAGTACTTC	CASRPGQQETQYF
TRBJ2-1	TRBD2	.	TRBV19	TGTGCCAGTAGTACCGGGACTAGAGGATACAATGAGCAGTTCTTC	CASSTGTRGYNEQFF
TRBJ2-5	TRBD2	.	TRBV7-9	TGTGCCAGCAGCTTAGGTCTAGCGGGGGGTCAAGAGACCCAGTACTTC	CASSLGLAGGQETQYF
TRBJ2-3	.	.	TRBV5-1	TGCGCCAGCAGCGCTTCCGGGGCCTACGGCACAGATACGCAGTATTTT	CASSASGAYGTDTQYF
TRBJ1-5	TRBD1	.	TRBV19	TGTGCCAGTAGTGGGACAGGTAGCAATCAGCCCCAGCATTTT	CASSGTGSNQPQHF
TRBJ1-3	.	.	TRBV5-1	TGCGCCAGCAGCTTGGCTGGGGGCTCTGGAAACACCATATATTTT	CASSLAGGSGNTIYF
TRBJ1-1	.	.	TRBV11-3	TGTGCCAGCAGCTTTTTACGTACTGAAGCTTTCTTT	CASSFLRTEAFF
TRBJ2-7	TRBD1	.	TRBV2	TGTGCCACCTCCCTATCCGGGGACAGGGCGGGCGAGCAGTACTTC	CATSLSGDRAGEQYF
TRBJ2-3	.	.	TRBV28	TGTGCCAGCAGTTTCTATGGGGGAGCCTCCGATACGCAGTATTTT	CASSFYGGASDTQYF
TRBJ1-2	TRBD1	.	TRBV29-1	TGCAGCGCCCGGACAGGGTCCTATGGCTACACCTTC	CSARTGSYGYTF
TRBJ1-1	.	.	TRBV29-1	TGCAGCGTGGGGACGAGGGGCACTGAAGCTTTCTTT	CSVGTRGTEAFF
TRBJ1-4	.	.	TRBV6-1	TGTGCCAGCAGTGTCCGGCCGAGGGGACTGAGTGGAGAAAAACTGTTTTTT	CASSVRPRGLSGEKLFF
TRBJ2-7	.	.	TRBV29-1	TGCAGCGTTGAAGGTGACGGACGGTACGAGCAGTACTTC	CSVEGDGRYEQYF
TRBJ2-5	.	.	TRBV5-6	TGTGCCAGCAGCTCGACCAGGGAAGGGTGGGAGACCCAGTACTTC	CASSSTREGWETQYF
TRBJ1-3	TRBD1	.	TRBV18	TGTGCCAGCTCACCGACAGGGCTCGGAAACACCATATATTTT	CASSPTGLGNTIYF
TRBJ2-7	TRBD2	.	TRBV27	TGTGCCAGCAGTTGGGGAGGAGCGGGGGACTCCTACGAGCAGTACTTC	CASSWGGAGDSYEQYF
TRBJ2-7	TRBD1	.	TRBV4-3	TGCGCCAGCAGCCAAGGGACAGGCCAAGGGTACGAGCAGTACTTC	CASSQGTGQGYEQYF
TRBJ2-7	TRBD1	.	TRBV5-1	TGCGCCAGCAGCTTGGCCCTAGGGACAGGGCCTCCCTACGAGCAGTACTTC	CASSLALGTGPPYEQYF
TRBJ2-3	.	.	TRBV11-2	TGTGCCAGCAGCCTACCTCCAACCGGATTTAGCACAGATACGCAGTATTTT	CASSLPPTGFSTDTQYF
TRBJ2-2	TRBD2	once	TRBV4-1	TGCGCCAGCAGCCTCACCCCAACTAGCGCCACCGGGGAGCTGTTTTTT	CASSLTPTSATGELFF
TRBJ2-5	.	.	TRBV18	TGTGCCAGCTCACCAAGGCAGGGAGCGGAAGAGACCCAGTACTTC	CASSPRQGAEETQYF
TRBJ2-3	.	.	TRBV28	TGTGCCAGCAGTTTGGGCCTCAGCACAGATACGCAGTATTTT	CASSLGLSTDTQYF
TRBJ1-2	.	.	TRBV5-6	TGTGCCAGCAGCTTGCCGGGCGGGGGCTACACCTTC	CASSLPGGGYTF
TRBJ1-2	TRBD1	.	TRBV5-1	TGCGCCAGCAGCTTAGGGGGCGCGGAAGGCTTAATTGGCTACACCTTC	CASSLGGAEGLIGYTF
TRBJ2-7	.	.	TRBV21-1	TGTGCCAGCAGCAAAGGTCAGGGGGGGTACGAGCAGTACTTC	CASSKGQGGYEQYF
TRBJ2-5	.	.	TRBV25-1	TGTGCCAGCAGTGAATACGGAGAGACCCAGTACTTC	CASSEYGETQYF
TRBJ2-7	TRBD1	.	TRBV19	TGTGCCAGTAGTGCCCTCCGGGACAGGAACTACGAGCAGTACTTC	CASSALRDRNYEQYF
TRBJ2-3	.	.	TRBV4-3	TGCGCCAGCAGCGGGGGCTTGACAGATACGCAGTATTTT	CASSGGLTDTQYF
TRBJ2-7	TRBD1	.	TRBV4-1	TGCGCCAGCAGCCAAGGGAGATTACAGGGGGACGAGCAGTACTTC	CASSQGRLQGDEQYF
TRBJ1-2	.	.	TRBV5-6	TGTGCCAGCGCGACAGGAATTACGATTAACTATGGCTACACCTTC	CASATGITINYGYTF
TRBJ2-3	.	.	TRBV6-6	TGTGCCAGCAGTTACCGCTCGGCCACAGATACGCAGTATTTT	CASSYRSATDTQYF
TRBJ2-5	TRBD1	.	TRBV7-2	TGTGCCAGCAGGTCGACAGGGGGCGCGGAGACCCAGTACTTC	CASRSTGGAETQYF
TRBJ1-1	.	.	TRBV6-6	TGTGCCAGCAGTTACGTACCAGGCACTGAAGCTTTCTTT	CASSYVPGTEAFF
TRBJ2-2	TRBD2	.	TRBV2	TGTGCCAGCAGGGCCGGGACTAGCGCCTACACCGGGGAGCTGTTTTTT	CASRAGTSAYTGELFF
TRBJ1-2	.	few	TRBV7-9	TGTGCCAGCAGCTTAGGAATTCTGGGGTCCCCCTTTAACTATGGCTACACCTTC	CASSLGILGSPFNYGYTF
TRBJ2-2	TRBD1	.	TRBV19	TGTGCCAATCCCTGGGGACAGGGACACACCGGGGAGCTGTTTTTT	CANPWGQGHTGELFF
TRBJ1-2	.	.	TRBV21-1	TGTGCCAGCAGCAAAGAAGGCTTTGGCTACACCTTC	CASSKEGFGYTF
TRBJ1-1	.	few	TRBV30	TGTGCCTGGAGTGTCAGGCGGGCAAACACTGAAGCTTTCTTT	CAWSVRRANTEAFF
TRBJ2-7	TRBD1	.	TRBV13	TGTGCCAGCAGCTTATCACCGGACAGGGGCGGTTCCTACGAGCAGTACTTC	CASSLSPDRGGSYEQYF